The 12 T cell receptor beta chains below were found in one sample sequenced in a study of blood T cell repertoires in COVID-19. Using immunoSEQ multiplex PCR, the repertoire was profiled, and TCRdb retains in-frame clones only, with some absent. The sample includes approximately 140,000 clones, about 83% seen only once; the top ten take about 9.6%. Material for sequencing was peripheral blood. The receptors were sampled from a man aged 35 to 55 with active or convalescent COVID-19.

This chain joins TRBV18 and TRBJ2-4; D gene ambiguous. This CDR3 contains 15 residues. Per germline, CDR1 KGHSH and CDR2 LQKENI. V lost 3 bases, J lost 5 bases, and 14 bases lay in between. Here the CDR3 reads CASSPPSSTQNIQYF. The DNA of the CDR3 is TGTGCCAGCTCACCCCCGAGTTCTACGCAAAACATTCAGTACTTC.

The chain is built from TRBV5-5 and TRBJ2-7, with 8 positions matching TRBD1. CDR1 is SGHKS and CDR2 is YYEKEE in the germline V gene (reference sequence). J lost 0 bases, V lost 4 bases, and 3 bases had no gene match. This CDR3 region has 14 residues. The CDR3, as DNA: TGTGCCAGCAGCGGACAGGGAGGCTCCTACGAGCAGTACTTC. Amino acid sequence: CASSGQGGSYEQYF.

This clone came up a few times. The chain joins TRBV4-1 to TRBJ2-3; weak D call: TRBD1 (6 bases). CDR3 size: 14 residues. Trimming took 4 bases from V and 3 from J, leaving 11 bases between them. CDR1 is MGHRA and CDR2 is YSYEKL in the germline V gene. CDR3 bases: TGCGCCAGCAGCCGCGAGGGGGTAACAGATACGCAGTATTTT. Translation: CASSREGVTDTQYF.

J is TRBJ1-1 and V is TRBV5-1, with unresolved D. The CDR3 runs 13 residues. The V gene's germline CDR1 is SGHRS and CDR2 YFSETQ. Deletions cut 4 bases from V and 5 bases from J, with 12 bases between. Here the CDR3 DNA reads TGCGCCAGCAGCAGCATACGAGGGACTGAAGCTTTCTTT. Protein product: CASSSIRGTEAFF. The variable domain in full, completed from reference TRBV5-1 and TRBJ1-1, reads KAGVTQTPRYLIKTRGQQVTLSCSPISGHRSVSWYQQTPGQGLQFLFEYFSETQRNKGNFPGRFSGRQFSNSRSEMNVSTLELGDSALYLCASSSIRGTEAFFGQGTRLTVV.

V and J are TRBV7-9 and TRBJ1-3; possible D gene TRBD1, 6 bases. Germline values: CDR1 SEHNR, CDR2 FQNEAQ (reference sequence). Deletions cut 5 bases from V and 2 bases from J, with 10 bases between. The CDR3 runs to 14 residues. The CDR3 is CASSGWTAGNTIYF. The CDR3 nucleotides read TGTGCCAGCAGCGGCTGGACAGCTGGAAACACCATATATTTT.

The genes are TRBV6-1 and TRBJ2-3; 8 nucleotides match TRBD1. This CDR3 comprises 15 residues. Losses at the gene ends were 2 bases for V and 6 bases for J; bases not matched to a gene: 7. Germline V gene lookup returns CDR1 MNHNS and CDR2 SASEGT. The CDR3 bases are TGTGCCAGCAGTGAAAACACAGGGGGAGCCGATACGCAGTATTTT. The encoded protein is CASSENTGGADTQYF.

The chain employs TRBV14 and TRBJ2-1; D might be TRBD1 (6 bases). The V gene lost 7 bases and the J gene lost 5 bases, with 24 bases spanning the gap. This CDR3 is built from 17 residues. The germline CDR1 and CDR2 sequences are SGHDN and FVKESK. The CDR3 region has the DNA TGTGCCAGCAACATCATACAGTCCCCAGGGGCAAACAATGAGCAGTTCTTC. Protein product: CASNIIQSPGANNEQFF.

This chain links TRBV6-5 with TRBJ1-4, with D possibly TRBD1 on 6 matching bases. V was trimmed by 6 bases and J by 6 bases, leaving 17 bases between them. The germline CDR1 and CDR2 sequences are MNHEY and SVGAGI. The CDR3 totals 15 residues. In nucleotides, the CDR3 is TGTGCCAGCAGGGAGCAGCGAAACAGGGATGAAAAACTGTTTTTT. Translation gives CASREQRNRDEKLFF.

The chain uses TRBV18 and TRBJ1-1; 8 nucleotides match TRBD1. The CDR3 runs to 15 residues. Germline V gene sequence: CDR1 KGHSH, CDR2 LQKENI. The J segment lost 2 bases and the V segment lost 2 bases, leaving 4 bases of the junction unmatched. The CDR3, as DNA: TGTGCCAGCTCACCAAAGACAGGGGCTAACACTGAAGCTTTCTTT. Amino acid sequence: CASSPKTGANTEAFF.

The chain is built from TRBV18 and TRBJ1-5; 9 bases fit TRBD1. J lost 4 bases, V lost 2 bases, and 3 bases had no gene match. There are 15 residues in the CDR3. Germline CDR1 and CDR2: KGHSH and LQKENI. The CDR3 DNA is TGTGCCAGCTCACCAGGGACAGGGAATAATCAGCCCCAGCATTTT. This encodes CASSPGTGNNQPQHF.

V gene TRBV7-3 combines with J gene TRBJ2-5, with 9 bases fitting TRBD1. There are 14 residues in the CDR3. The germline gives CDR1 SGHTA, CDR2 FQGTGA. The ends lost 5 bases at V and 3 bases at J; junction bases unmatched: 4. CDR3 loop: CASSLTGGKETQYF. Here the CDR3 DNA reads TGTGCCAGCAGCCTGACAGGGGGTAAAGAGACCCAGTACTTC.

The chain combines TRBV27 with TRBJ1-5; TRBD1 aligns across 7 bases. Germline V CDR1 and CDR2: MNHEY, SMNVEV (reference sequence). The V segment lost 5 bases and the J segment 4 bases; nucleotides outside the gene matches: 8. This CDR3 has 15 amino acids. The CDR3 DNA is TGTGCCAGCAGTCTTGGACAGGACCGAAATCAGCCCCAGCATTTT. It yields the protein CASSLGQDRNQPQHF.